Shown below are 8 T cell receptor beta chains from a single sample sequenced in a study of cytomegalovirus exposure and HLA in healthy donors (dated by TCRdb to about 2017). Libraries were made using the immunoSEQ multiplex PCR assay. The multiplex PCR relied on a mix of 60 forward primers for TCR Vbeta segments and 13 reverse primers for TCR Jbeta segments. TCRdb holds this immuneACCESS table with in-frame rearrangements only. Some clones are missing; in checked studies, unresolved V genes explain under half, and the rest has no known cause. For this sample there are about 93,000 clones; about four fifths appear just once. The ten most abundant clones make up 7.3% of the sample. The sequenced material came from PBMCs. The source is a young man in good health and CMV-seronegative.

The J gene is TRBJ2-7, the V gene TRBV28; weak D call: TRBD2 (6 bases). Germline-derived CDR1 and CDR2 are MDHEN and SYDVKM. The CDR3 contains 16 residues. V gave up 7 bases and J gave up 3 bases, with 22 bases separating them. CDR3 DNA sequence: TGTGCCAGCAAGGAGGGTGGGGCAGGAAAAAACTACGAGCAGTACTTC. Translated: CASKEGGAGKNYEQYF.

This clone was counted a single time. This sequence joins TRBV19 and TRBJ2-3; unclear D gene. CDR3 length: 13 residues. Looked up from germline, CDR1 is LNHDA and CDR2 is SQIVND (reference sequence). Trimming removed 6 bases at V and 4 bases at J, with 11 bases between. The CDR3 DNA reads as TGTGCCAGTAGAAAATCGGTGGCAGATACGCAGTATTTT. Residues: CASRKSVADTQYF.

DNA for the CDR3: TGTGCCAGCAGCAAAGCGGCAGGGGGCGCAGATGGGCAGTACTTC. Its translation is CASSKAAGGADGQYF. V usage is TRBV7-9 and J usage is TRBJ2-7; 8 bases agree with TRBD1. Germline CDR1 and CDR2: SEHNR and FQNEAQ (reference sequence). The length of the CDR3 is 15 residues. V was pared by 5 bases and J by 9 bases, with 15 bases of the junction left unmatched.

The V gene is TRBV30, the J gene TRBJ1-1; D gene uncertain. V was shortened by 2 bases and J by 0 bases, with 10 bases between the two germline ends. This CDR3 spans 14 amino acids. Germline values: CDR1 GTSNPN, CDR2 SVGIG (reference sequence). DNA for the CDR3: TGTGCCTGGAGTCTCCCCCTAATGAACACTGAAGCTTTCTTT. This sequence encodes CAWSLPLMNTEAFF.

The chain joins TRBV28 to TRBJ2-1, with D unclear. Trimming pared 3 bases from V and 3 bases from J, leaving 6 bases between. CDR3 size: 13 residues. Germline loops: CDR1 MDHEN, CDR2 SYDVKM. This CDR3 reads CASSLLLYNEQFF. DNA for the CDR3: TGTGCCAGCAGTTTGCTACTCTACAATGAGCAGTTCTTC.

The gene calls are TRBV9 and TRBJ2-7; 14 nucleotides agree with TRBD2. Germline assignment: CDR1 SGDLS and CDR2 YYNGEE. The CDR3 has 16 amino acids. Losses at the gene ends were 3 bases for V and 5 bases for J; bases not matched to a gene: 7. The CDR3 sequence is CASSARLAGGLNEQYF. As DNA, the CDR3 is TGTGCCAGCAGCGCCCGACTAGCGGGGGGGCTAAACGAGCAGTACTTC.

The chain recombines TRBV6-1 with TRBJ2-1; weak D call: TRBD2 (5 bases). The CDR3 is 14 amino acids. Germline V CDR1 and CDR2: MNHNS, SASEGT. The V gene lost 3 bases and the J gene lost 9 bases, with 15 bases spanning the gap. The CDR3 spells CASSERAETGEQFF. In DNA form, the CDR3 reads TGTGCCAGCAGTGAGCGGGCCGAAACGGGTGAGCAGTTCTTC.

This clone was detected a few times. CDR3 sequence reads: CASSGTSGGANEQFF. The CDR3 nucleotides read TGTGCCAGCAGTGGGACTAGCGGGGGGGCCAATGAGCAGTTCTTC. This sequence joins TRBV6-1 and TRBJ2-1, with 15 positions matching TRBD2. Losses at the gene ends were 4 bases for V and 6 bases for J; bases not matched to a gene: 1. The CDR3 runs to 15 residues. From germline, CDR1 is MNHNS and CDR2 SASEGT.